This T cell receptor (beta chain) is drawn from a study of T cell repertoires in cytomegalovirus infection. Study in general: CMV infection plus the matching HLA type was flagged by public TCR beta signatures. Whole-study results and caveats: Cumulative frequency (of public TCR beta family members) identified carriers of CMV plus the relevant HLA. Dominating the ex vivo response were TCR beta clonotypes that were CMV-specific and HLA-C-restricted.

This clonotype was seen repeatedly, ten times or more. Antigen unknown. Per the germline V gene, CDR1 is SGHTA and CDR2 is FQGNSA. CDR3 length: 14 residues. V gave up 3 bases and J gave up 3 bases, with 11 bases separating them. TCRdb used MiXCR to reprocess the reads, holding one entry per CDR3 protein. Of tens of thousands of distinct CDR3 sequences detected, 25% to 40% appear once; the ten largest clones hold around 70%. The sequence derives from a human donor in good health (CMV status not recorded). Some clones in this sample may be carry-over from other donors' samples. The chain uses TRBV7-2 and TRBJ1-2; possibly TRBD1 for D (5 bases). Sequencing was carried out using PBMCs, sequenced either directly or after in vitro stimulation (not recorded which). The CDR3 DNA reads TGTGCCAGCAGCTTCGGGGGACGGGACTATGGCTACACCTTC. The encoded protein is CASSFGGRDYGYTF.